A selection of T cell receptor beta chains follows, all from one sample in a study of T cells in severe cutaneous drug reactions. TCRdb re-called the multiplex PCR reads and shows each CDR3 protein once, DNA omitted. The sample table sets out just over 20,000 distinct CDR3 sequences. Sequencing was done on a sample of PBMCs. The receptors stem from a human donor with toxic epidermal necrolysis, a severe cutaneous drug reaction. The CDR3 runs from the conserved cysteine through the conserved F or W. Fields, in order: CDR3 protein, CDR3 length, clone size, V gene, J gene. Clone size, where shown, is once, few, many, or a class for clones that have expanded.

CDR3 protein: CSATSDRVGGYTF
CDR3 length: 13
clone size: NA
V gene: TRBV20-1
J gene: TRBJ1-2

CDR3 protein: CASSVGGDSYEQYF
CDR3 length: 14
clone size: NA
V gene: TRBV9
J gene: TRBJ2-7

CDR3 protein: CAWSVQGGSYEQYF
CDR3 length: 14
clone size: NA
V gene: TRBV30
J gene: TRBJ2-7

CDR3 protein: CASSFGGSASQPQHF
CDR3 length: 15
clone size: NA
V gene: TRBV12-3/TRBV12-4
J gene: TRBJ1-5

CDR3 protein: CASSLVGQGNEQFF
CDR3 length: 14
clone size: NA
V gene: TRBV7-6
J gene: TRBJ2-1

CDR3 protein: CASRWTSAASTDTQYF
CDR3 length: 16
clone size: medium-sized
V gene: TRBV2
J gene: TRBJ2-3

CDR3 protein: CASQSGRRFNEQFF
CDR3 length: 14
clone size: NA
V gene: TRBV4-1
J gene: TRBJ2-1

CDR3 protein: CSASLNSQETQYF
CDR3 length: 13
clone size: NA
V gene: TRBV20-1
J gene: TRBJ2-5

CDR3 protein: CSARDQVLGGTEAFF
CDR3 length: 15
clone size: NA
V gene: TRBV20-1
J gene: TRBJ1-1

CDR3 protein: CSARSGEHYGYTF
CDR3 length: 13
clone size: NA
V gene: TRBV20-1
J gene: TRBJ1-2

CDR3 protein: CASSYSQGAQEQYF
CDR3 length: 14
clone size: medium-sized
V gene: TRBV6-6
J gene: TRBJ2-7

CDR3 protein: CASSYGLANEQFF
CDR3 length: 13
clone size: NA
V gene: TRBV6-5
J gene: TRBJ2-1

CDR3 protein: CSARDDISGYTF
CDR3 length: 12
clone size: NA
V gene: TRBV20-1
J gene: TRBJ1-2

CDR3 protein: CASSSGRGPDTQYF
CDR3 length: 14
clone size: NA
V gene: TRBV19
J gene: TRBJ2-3

CDR3 protein: CASSLKPGTSSNTGELFF
CDR3 length: 18
clone size: NA
V gene: TRBV4-1
J gene: TRBJ2-2

CDR3 protein: CASSPHWRFDEQFF
CDR3 length: 14
clone size: NA
V gene: TRBV27
J gene: TRBJ2-1

CDR3 protein: CSVEGGDRTDTQYF
CDR3 length: 14
clone size: NA
V gene: TRBV29-1
J gene: TRBJ2-3

CDR3 protein: CASSPSGGYTF
CDR3 length: 11
clone size: NA
V gene: TRBV7-9
J gene: TRBJ1-2

CDR3 protein: CASSYRDRPNTEAFF
CDR3 length: 15
clone size: NA
V gene: TRBV6-2/TRBV6-3
J gene: TRBJ1-1

CDR3 protein: CASSEGTSGVQETQYF
CDR3 length: 16
clone size: NA
V gene: TRBV2
J gene: TRBJ2-5

CDR3 protein: CASSDLHSGANVLTF
CDR3 length: 15
clone size: NA
V gene: TRBV10-2
J gene: TRBJ2-6

CDR3 protein: CASSESQGYSYEQYF
CDR3 length: 15
clone size: NA
V gene: TRBV10-2
J gene: TRBJ2-7

CDR3 protein: CASSPTGPISGANVLTF
CDR3 length: 17
clone size: NA
V gene: TRBV7-3
J gene: TRBJ2-6

CDR3 protein: CASSQEGGRDTQYF
CDR3 length: 14
clone size: NA
V gene: TRBV3-1
J gene: TRBJ2-3

CDR3 protein: CASSDLGLSEQFF
CDR3 length: 13
clone size: NA
V gene: TRBV2
J gene: TRBJ2-1

CDR3 protein: CASSYGSSGDQETQYF
CDR3 length: 16
clone size: NA
V gene: TRBV6-2/TRBV6-3
J gene: TRBJ2-5

CDR3 protein: CSALAGSSYNEQFF
CDR3 length: 14
clone size: NA
V gene: TRBV20-1
J gene: TRBJ2-1

CDR3 protein: CASSRGSGSTDTQYF
CDR3 length: 15
clone size: NA
V gene: TRBV4-2
J gene: TRBJ2-3

CDR3 protein: CASQANSNQPQHF
CDR3 length: 13
clone size: medium-sized
V gene: TRBV2
J gene: TRBJ1-5

CDR3 protein: CSVEGQGVSDTQYF
CDR3 length: 14
clone size: NA
V gene: TRBV29-1
J gene: TRBJ2-3

CDR3 protein: CASSHWGSQETQYF
CDR3 length: 14
clone size: NA
V gene: TRBV19
J gene: TRBJ2-5

CDR3 protein: CASASDSGNTIYF
CDR3 length: 13
clone size: NA
V gene: TRBV27
J gene: TRBJ1-3

CDR3 protein: CASSLGANYGYTF
CDR3 length: 13
clone size: NA
V gene: TRBV13
J gene: TRBJ1-2

CDR3 protein: CASSSTLVPGLRDNWQFF
CDR3 length: 18
clone size: NA
V gene: TRBV28
J gene: TRBJ2-1

CDR3 protein: CATSDSGTGDNEQFF
CDR3 length: 15
clone size: NA
V gene: TRBV24-1
J gene: TRBJ2-1

CDR3 protein: CSARDFRGSLPYEQYF
CDR3 length: 16
clone size: NA
V gene: TRBV20-1
J gene: TRBJ2-7

CDR3 protein: CASSLFFRDTYGYTF
CDR3 length: 15
clone size: NA
V gene: TRBV27
J gene: TRBJ1-2

CDR3 protein: CSVGGTDLYNEQFF
CDR3 length: 14
clone size: NA
V gene: TRBV29-1
J gene: TRBJ2-1

CDR3 protein: CASSFRGYEQYF
CDR3 length: 12
clone size: NA
V gene: TRBV27
J gene: TRBJ2-7

CDR3 protein: CSVAAGAGELFF
CDR3 length: 12
clone size: NA
V gene: TRBV29-1
J gene: TRBJ2-2

CDR3 protein: CASSDGTVSDTQYF
CDR3 length: 14
clone size: NA
V gene: TRBV2
J gene: TRBJ2-3

CDR3 protein: CASSGTEDSYEQYF
CDR3 length: 14
clone size: NA
V gene: TRBV19
J gene: TRBJ2-7

CDR3 protein: CATSRRASGSYNEQFF
CDR3 length: 16
clone size: NA
V gene: TRBV15
J gene: TRBJ2-1

CDR3 protein: CASSFYGNEKLFF
CDR3 length: 13
clone size: NA
V gene: TRBV12-3/TRBV12-4
J gene: TRBJ1-4

CDR3 protein: CASSQDRTSSGSGETQYF
CDR3 length: 18
clone size: NA
V gene: TRBV4-3
J gene: TRBJ2-5

CDR3 protein: CASSQDRLSYEQYF
CDR3 length: 14
clone size: NA
V gene: TRBV4-3
J gene: TRBJ2-7